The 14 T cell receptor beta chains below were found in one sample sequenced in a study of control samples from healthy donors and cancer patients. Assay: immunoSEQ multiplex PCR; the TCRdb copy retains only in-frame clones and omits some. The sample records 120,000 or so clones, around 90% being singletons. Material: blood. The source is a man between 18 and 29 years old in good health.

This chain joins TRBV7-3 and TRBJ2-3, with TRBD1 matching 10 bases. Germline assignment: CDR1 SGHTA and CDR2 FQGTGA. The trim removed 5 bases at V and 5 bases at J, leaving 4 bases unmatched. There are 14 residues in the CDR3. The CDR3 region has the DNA TGTGCCAGCAGCGGACAGGGGGGAGGAGATACGCAGTATTTT. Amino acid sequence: CASSGQGGGDTQYF.

Here the CDR3 reads CASSTTSGGTGELFF. In DNA form, the CDR3 reads TGTGCCAGCAGCACGACTAGCGGGGGCACCGGGGAGCTGTTTTTT. J is TRBJ2-2 and V is TRBV11-2, with TRBD2 identical over 12 bases. The CDR3 totals 15 residues. Germline values: CDR1 SGHAT, CDR2 FQNNGV. The J segment lost 4 bases and the V segment lost 5 bases, leaving 2 bases of the junction unmatched.

The DNA for the CDR3 is TGCAGCGTTGAATCGGGGAAAGGCTACGAGCAGTACGTC. Protein sequence: CSVESGKGYEQYV. The V gene is TRBV29-1, the J gene TRBJ2-7; perhaps TRBD2 as D (5 bases). In germline, CDR1 is SQVTM, CDR2 ANQGSEA. The ends were cut back, 2 bases at V and 3 bases at J, with 11 bases in the middle. The CDR3 is made up of 13 amino acids.

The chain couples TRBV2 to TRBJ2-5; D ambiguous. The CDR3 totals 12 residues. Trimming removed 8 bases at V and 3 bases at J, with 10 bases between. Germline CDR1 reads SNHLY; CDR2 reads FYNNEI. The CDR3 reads CASSSVEETQYF. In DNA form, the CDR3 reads TGTGCCAGCTCGTCCGTTGAAGAGACCCAGTACTTC.

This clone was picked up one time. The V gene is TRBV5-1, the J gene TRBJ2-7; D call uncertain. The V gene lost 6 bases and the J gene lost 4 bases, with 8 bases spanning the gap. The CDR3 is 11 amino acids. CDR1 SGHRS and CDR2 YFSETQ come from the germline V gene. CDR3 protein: CASKQEYEQYF. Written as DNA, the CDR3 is TGCGCCAGCAAGCAAGAATACGAGCAGTACTTC.

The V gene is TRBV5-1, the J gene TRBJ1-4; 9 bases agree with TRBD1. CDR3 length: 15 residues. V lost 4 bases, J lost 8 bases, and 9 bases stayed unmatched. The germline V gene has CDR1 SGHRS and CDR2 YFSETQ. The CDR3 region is CASSNPQGAQEKLFF. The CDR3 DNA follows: TGCGCCAGCAGCAACCCACAGGGGGCACAAGAAAAACTGTTTTTT. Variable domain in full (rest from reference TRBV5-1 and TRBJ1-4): KAGVTQTPRYLIKTRGQQVTLSCSPISGHRSVSWYQQTPGQGLQFLFEYFSETQRNKGNFPGRFSGRQFSNSRSEMNVSTLELGDSALYLCASSNPQGAQEKLFFGSGTQLSVL.

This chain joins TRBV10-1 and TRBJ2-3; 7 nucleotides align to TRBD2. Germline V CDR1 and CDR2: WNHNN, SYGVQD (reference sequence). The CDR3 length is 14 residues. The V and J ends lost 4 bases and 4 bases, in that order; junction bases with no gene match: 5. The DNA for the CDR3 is TGCGCCAGCAGTGCCCGGGAGGCCCCAGATACGCAGTATTTT. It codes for CASSAREAPDTQYF.

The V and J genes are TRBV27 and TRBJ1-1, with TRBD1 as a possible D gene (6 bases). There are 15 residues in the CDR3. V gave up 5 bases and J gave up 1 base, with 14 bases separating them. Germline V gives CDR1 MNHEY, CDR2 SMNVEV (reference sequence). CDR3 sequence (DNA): TGTGCCAGCAGTAAATACAGGGAGGAGAACACTGAAGCTTTCTTT. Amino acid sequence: CASSKYREENTEAFF.

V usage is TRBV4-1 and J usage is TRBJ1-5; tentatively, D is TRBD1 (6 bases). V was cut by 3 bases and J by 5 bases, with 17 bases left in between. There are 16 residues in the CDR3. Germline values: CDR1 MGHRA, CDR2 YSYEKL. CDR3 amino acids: CASSQLQGPPDQPQHF. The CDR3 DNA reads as TGCGCCAGCAGCCAGCTACAGGGCCCACCCGATCAGCCCCAGCATTTT.

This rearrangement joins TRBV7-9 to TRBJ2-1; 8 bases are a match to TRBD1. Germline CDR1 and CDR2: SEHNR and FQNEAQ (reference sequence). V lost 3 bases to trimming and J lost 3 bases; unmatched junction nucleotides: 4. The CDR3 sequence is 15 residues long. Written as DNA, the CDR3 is TGTGCCAGCAGCTTCGACAGGGGCAGCTACAATGAGCAGTTCTTC. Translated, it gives CASSFDRGSYNEQFF.

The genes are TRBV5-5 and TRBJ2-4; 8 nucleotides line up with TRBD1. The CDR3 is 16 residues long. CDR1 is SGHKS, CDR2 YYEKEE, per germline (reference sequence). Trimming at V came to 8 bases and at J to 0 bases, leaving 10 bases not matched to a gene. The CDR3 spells CASWTGRKLAKNIQYF. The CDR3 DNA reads TGTGCCAGTTGGACAGGGCGGAAGCTAGCCAAAAACATTCAGTACTTC.

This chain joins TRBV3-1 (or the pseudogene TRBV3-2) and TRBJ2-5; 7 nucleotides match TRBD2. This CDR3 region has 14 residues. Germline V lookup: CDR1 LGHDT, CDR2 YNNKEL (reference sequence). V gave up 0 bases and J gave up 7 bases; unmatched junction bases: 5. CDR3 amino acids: CASSQDQAGLTQYF. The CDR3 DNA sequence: TGTGCCAGCAGCCAAGACCAAGCGGGGCTGACCCAGTACTTC.

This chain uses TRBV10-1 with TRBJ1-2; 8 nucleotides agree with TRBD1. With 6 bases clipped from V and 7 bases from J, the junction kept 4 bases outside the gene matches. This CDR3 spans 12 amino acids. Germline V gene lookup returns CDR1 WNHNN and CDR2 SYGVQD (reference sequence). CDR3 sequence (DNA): TGCGCCAGCAGAGGACAGGGTGGTGGCTACACCTTC. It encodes CASRGQGGGYTF.

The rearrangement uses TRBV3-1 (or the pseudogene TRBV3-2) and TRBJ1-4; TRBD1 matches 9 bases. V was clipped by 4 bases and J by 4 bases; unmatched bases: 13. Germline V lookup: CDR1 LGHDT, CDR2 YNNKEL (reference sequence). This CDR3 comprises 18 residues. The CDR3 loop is CASSPNPGTGWGNEKLFF. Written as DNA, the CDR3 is TGTGCCAGCAGCCCCAACCCCGGGACAGGGTGGGGTAATGAAAAACTGTTTTTT.